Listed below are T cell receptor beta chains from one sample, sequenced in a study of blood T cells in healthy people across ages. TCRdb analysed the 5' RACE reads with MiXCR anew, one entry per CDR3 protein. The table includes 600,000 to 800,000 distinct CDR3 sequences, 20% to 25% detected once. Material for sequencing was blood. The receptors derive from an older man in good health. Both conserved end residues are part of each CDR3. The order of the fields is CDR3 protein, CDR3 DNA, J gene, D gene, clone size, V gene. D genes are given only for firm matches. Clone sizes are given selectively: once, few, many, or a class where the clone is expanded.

cdr3_aa: CASSYSDRGGGYTF
cdr3_nt: TGTGCCAGCAGTTATTCAGACAGGGGCGGTGGCTACACCTTC
j_call: TRBJ1-2
d_call: TRBD1
clone_size: .
v_call: TRBV6-5

cdr3_aa: CASSHHGTSGLNEQFF
cdr3_nt: TGTGCCAGCAGCCACCATGGGACTAGCGGATTAAATGAGCAGTTCTTC
j_call: TRBJ2-1
d_call: TRBD2
clone_size: .
v_call: TRBV3-1

cdr3_aa: CASSEIVGLRYF
cdr3_nt: TGTGCCAGCAGTGAAATCGTAGGCCTCAGGTACTTC
j_call: TRBJ2-7
d_call: .
clone_size: .
v_call: TRBV25-1

cdr3_aa: CASSTTGGEVGAQYF
cdr3_nt: TGCGCCAGCAGCACCACAGGGGGCGAAGTCGGGGCCCAGTACTTC
j_call: TRBJ2-5
d_call: TRBD1
clone_size: .
v_call: TRBV5-1

cdr3_aa: CSVVEGPPYEQYF
cdr3_nt: TGCAGCGTTGTCGAAGGACCTCCCTACGAGCAGTACTTC
j_call: TRBJ2-7
d_call: .
clone_size: few
v_call: TRBV29-1

cdr3_aa: CASCSGQGDNEQFF
cdr3_nt: TGCGCCAGCTGCTCGGGACAGGGGGACAATGAGCAGTTCTTC
j_call: TRBJ2-1
d_call: TRBD1
clone_size: few
v_call: TRBV5-1

cdr3_aa: CAIRAREDNEQFF
cdr3_nt: TGTGCCATCAGGGCCCGAGAAGACAATGAGCAGTTCTTC
j_call: TRBJ2-1
d_call: .
clone_size: few
v_call: TRBV10-3

cdr3_aa: CASSERGQVGPEAFF
cdr3_nt: TGTGCCAGCAGTGAAAGGGGACAGGTTGGCCCTGAAGCTTTCTTT
j_call: TRBJ1-1
d_call: TRBD1
clone_size: .
v_call: TRBV6-1

cdr3_aa: CASSRGGVIYQETQYF
cdr3_nt: TGTGCCAGCAGTCGCGGTGGAGTCATATACCAAGAGACCCAGTACTTC
j_call: TRBJ2-5
d_call: .
clone_size: .
v_call: TRBV6-2/TRBV6-3

cdr3_aa: CASSPGQAGTGELFF
cdr3_nt: TGCGCCAGCAGCCCGGGACAGGCGGGTACCGGGGAGCTGTTCTTT
j_call: TRBJ2-2
d_call: TRBD1
clone_size: .
v_call: TRBV10-1

cdr3_aa: CASSLAGGKNEQFF
cdr3_nt: TGCGCCAGCTCTCTAGCGGGAGGGAAAAATGAGCAGTTCTTC
j_call: TRBJ2-1
d_call: TRBD2
clone_size: .
v_call: TRBV5-1

cdr3_aa: CSASGSINEQFF
cdr3_nt: TGCAGTGCTAGCGGGAGCATCAATGAGCAGTTCTTC
j_call: TRBJ2-1
d_call: .
clone_size: few
v_call: TRBV20-1

cdr3_aa: CASTRGIGELFF
cdr3_nt: TGTGCCAGCACCAGGGGCATCGGGGAGCTGTTTTTT
j_call: TRBJ2-2
d_call: .
clone_size: many
v_call: TRBV2

cdr3_aa: CASSFTSGRAPVNIQYF
cdr3_nt: TGTGCCAGCAGCTTCACTAGCGGGAGGGCCCCTGTTAACATTCAGTACTTC
j_call: TRBJ2-4
d_call: TRBD2
clone_size: few
v_call: TRBV7-9

cdr3_aa: CASSMAGSDTQYF
cdr3_nt: TGTGCCAGCAGCATGGCAGGGTCAGATACGCAGTATTTT
j_call: TRBJ2-3
d_call: .
clone_size: .
v_call: TRBV5-4

cdr3_aa: CATSDGGQGNTGELFF
cdr3_nt: TGTGCCACCAGTGATGGGGGACAGGGAAACACCGGGGAGCTGTTTTTT
j_call: TRBJ2-2
d_call: TRBD1
clone_size: few
v_call: TRBV24-1

cdr3_aa: CASSSLSGAYNEQFF
cdr3_nt: TGTGCCAGCTCATCCCTTAGCGGGGCATACAATGAGCAGTTCTTC
j_call: TRBJ2-1
d_call: TRBD2
clone_size: .
v_call: TRBV18

cdr3_aa: CATSRAGGWQETQYF
cdr3_nt: TGTGCCACCAGCAGAGCGGGGGGATGGCAAGAGACCCAGTACTTC
j_call: TRBJ2-5
d_call: TRBD2
clone_size: .
v_call: TRBV15

cdr3_aa: CASSLGQDTQYF
cdr3_nt: TGTGCCAGCAGTTTAGGACAAGATACGCAGTATTTT
j_call: TRBJ2-3
d_call: .
clone_size: few
v_call: TRBV28

cdr3_aa: CASSILGGRAQTDTQYF
cdr3_nt: TGTGCCAGTAGTATTCTGGGCGGGAGGGCCCAGACAGATACGCAGTATTTT
j_call: TRBJ2-3
d_call: TRBD2
clone_size: .
v_call: TRBV19

cdr3_aa: CASSLVGTGGLGGYTF
cdr3_nt: TGTGCCAGCAGTTTAGTTGGAACAGGGGGCCTAGGGGGCTACACCTTC
j_call: TRBJ1-2
d_call: TRBD1
clone_size: few
v_call: TRBV28

cdr3_aa: CASSQTSGRTEQYF
cdr3_nt: TGTGCCAGCAGCCAGACTAGCGGGCGGACCGAGCAGTACTTC
j_call: TRBJ2-7
d_call: TRBD2
clone_size: many
v_call: TRBV3-1

cdr3_aa: CASSFGTSLWSVAGELFF
cdr3_nt: TGTGCCAGCAGCTTCGGGACCTCCCTATGGAGCGTTGCCGGGGAGCTGTTTTTT
j_call: TRBJ2-2
d_call: .
clone_size: once
v_call: TRBV11-3

cdr3_aa: CAISEERVNTGELFF
cdr3_nt: TGTGCCATCAGTGAGGAACGAGTGAACACCGGGGAGCTGTTTTTT
j_call: TRBJ2-2
d_call: .
clone_size: .
v_call: TRBV10-3

cdr3_aa: CASTYASGRETQYF
cdr3_nt: TGTGCCAGCACCTACGCTAGCGGGAGAGAAACGCAGTATTTT
j_call: TRBJ2-3
d_call: TRBD2
clone_size: .
v_call: TRBV6-2/TRBV6-3

cdr3_aa: CASSLARQGDQPQHF
cdr3_nt: TGTGCCAGCAGTTTAGCGCGGCAGGGGGATCAGCCCCAGCATTTT
j_call: TRBJ1-5
d_call: TRBD1
clone_size: .
v_call: TRBV12-3/TRBV12-4

cdr3_aa: CASSLRGDPGNTIYF
cdr3_nt: TGCGCCAGCAGCTTGCGGGGGGACCCTGGAAACACCATATATTTT
j_call: TRBJ1-3
d_call: .
clone_size: .
v_call: TRBV5-1

cdr3_aa: CASRKYRDRDYEQYF
cdr3_nt: TGTGCCAGCAGAAAGTACCGGGACAGGGACTACGAGCAGTACTTC
j_call: TRBJ2-7
d_call: TRBD1
clone_size: once
v_call: TRBV27

cdr3_aa: CASSQADVAKNIQYF
cdr3_nt: TGTGCCAGCAGCCAAGCTGACGTCGCCAAAAACATTCAGTACTTC
j_call: TRBJ2-4
d_call: .
clone_size: .
v_call: TRBV3-1

cdr3_aa: CASSPPQVYTDTQYF
cdr3_nt: TGTGCCAGCAGCCCCCCTCAGGTTTACACAGATACGCAGTATTTT
j_call: TRBJ2-3
d_call: .
clone_size: many
v_call: TRBV7-2

cdr3_aa: CAISDGTSGILYEQYF
cdr3_nt: TGTGCCATCAGTGATGGGACTAGCGGGATACTGTACGAGCAGTACTTC
j_call: TRBJ2-7
d_call: TRBD2
clone_size: few
v_call: TRBV10-3

cdr3_aa: CASSLTGTSYEQYF
cdr3_nt: TGTGCCAGCAGCTTAACAGGGACCTCCTACGAGCAGTACTTC
j_call: TRBJ2-7
d_call: .
clone_size: many
v_call: TRBV5-1

cdr3_aa: CSARPNPYEQYF
cdr3_nt: TGCAGTGCTAGACCTAATCCCTACGAGCAGTACTTC
j_call: TRBJ2-7
d_call: .
clone_size: .
v_call: TRBV20-1

cdr3_aa: CASPKRGTGNTIYF
cdr3_nt: TGTGCCAGCCCTAAGAGGGGAACTGGAAACACCATATATTTT
j_call: TRBJ1-3
d_call: .
clone_size: .
v_call: TRBV28

cdr3_aa: CAGSQQGLYNEQFF
cdr3_nt: TGTGCCGGCAGCCAACAGGGACTATACAATGAGCAGTTCTTC
j_call: TRBJ2-1
d_call: .
clone_size: .
v_call: TRBV7-9

cdr3_aa: CASHHRAVKSYEQYF
cdr3_nt: TGTGCCAGTCATCATAGGGCGGTGAAATCCTACGAGCAGTACTTC
j_call: TRBJ2-7
d_call: .
clone_size: few
v_call: TRBV6-5

cdr3_aa: CAWAQGSETQYF
cdr3_nt: TGTGCCTGGGCACAGGGCTCAGAGACCCAGTACTTC
j_call: TRBJ2-5
d_call: .
clone_size: .
v_call: TRBV30

cdr3_aa: CASSLALSGSSSDTQYF
cdr3_nt: TGCGCCAGCAGCTTGGCCCTTAGCGGGAGCTCTTCAGATACGCAGTATTTT
j_call: TRBJ2-3
d_call: TRBD2
clone_size: few
v_call: TRBV5-1

cdr3_aa: CATSRDLIGGSEDTQYF
cdr3_nt: TGTGCCACCAGCAGAGATTTGATAGGGGGATCCGAAGATACGCAGTATTTT
j_call: TRBJ2-3
d_call: .
clone_size: .
v_call: TRBV15

cdr3_aa: CASSSIDQPQHF
cdr3_nt: TGTGCCAGCAGCTCCATCGATCAGCCCCAGCATTTT
j_call: TRBJ1-5
d_call: .
clone_size: .
v_call: TRBV7-9